This T cell receptor beta chain was recorded in a study of patients and donors after allogeneic stem cell transplantation (dated by TCRdb to about 2020). The library was made by RT-PCR. These reads were obtained on a NextSeq 550. TCRdb redid the processing of the public reads, applying fastp at Q25 and MiXCR, and retained in-frame beta chains. Every CDR3 protein is listed once, alongside the most common genes and DNA of its rows. This sample comprises about 31,000 distinct CDR3 sequences, 6.8% of them detected only once. The top ten constitute about 35% of the sample. Counted from cysteine to phenylalanine, this CDR3 has 13 amino acids. CDR3 DNA only is kept here, 39 bases in frame from base 1. V and J are truncated by 0 bases and 5 bases respectively, leaving an intervening sequence of 9 bases. The germline V gene (reference sequence) provides CDR1 SGHNT and CDR2 YYREEE. A word on this clonotype: What this receptor recognizes is not known. Base qualities are not provided; no much larger clone lies one nucleotide away.

The clonotype originates from a human donor who was either an allogeneic HSCT recipient or a stem cell or donor lymphocyte infusion donor (not recorded which). It is not recorded whose cells these are; they may come from a transplant donor. Sequencing was done on a sample of blood, either unsorted or a sorted T cell fraction (not recorded which). The chain uses TRBV5-4 and TRBJ2-7; the D gene cannot be resolved reliably. The CDR3 reads as follows: CASSLAGSDEQYF. The nucleotide sequence is given as TGTGCCAGCAGCTTGGCCGGCAGCGACGAGCAGTACTTC. The reference TRBV5-4 and TRBJ2-7 proteins fill in what lies around the CDR3, so the full variable domain reads ETGVTQSPTHLIKTRGQQVTLRCSSQSGHNTVSWYQQALGQGPQFIFQYYREEENGRGNFPPRFSGLQFPNYSSELNVNALELDDSALYLCASSLAGSDEQYFGPGTRLTVT.